This T cell receptor (beta chain) came from a study of cytomegalovirus exposure and HLA in healthy donors. With respect to this clone: What it binds is not known.

60 Vbeta and 13 Jbeta primers were used in PCR. The protocol was immunoSEQ multiplex PCR, while the TCRdb copy is restricted to in-frame clones and leaves out a portion. The data hold over 70,000 clones, with about 67% observed a single time. The study's findings and limits: In a later analysis, most CMV-associated TCR beta chains appeared HLA-restricted. In all likelihood, a cluster of highly shared sequence variants was a sequencing artifact. Most TCR beta V segments were productive about 87% or about 30% of the time in an earlier analysis. It was reported that TCR beta sequences correctly inferred the HLA-A and HLA-B alleles for most subjects.

From germline, CDR1 is MGHRA and CDR2 YSYEKL. V gave up 0 bases and J gave up 5 bases, with 16 bases separating them. The CDR3 length is 16 residues. This receptor was obtained from a man under 40 in good health and CMV-seronegative. Sample: PBMCs. V usage is TRBV4-1 and J usage is TRBJ1-2, with TRBD1 as a possible D gene (6 bases). In DNA form, the CDR3 reads TGCGCCAGCAGCCAAGATATAGGCAGGGGATCGTATGGCTACACCTTC. It encodes CASSQDIGRGSYGYTF.